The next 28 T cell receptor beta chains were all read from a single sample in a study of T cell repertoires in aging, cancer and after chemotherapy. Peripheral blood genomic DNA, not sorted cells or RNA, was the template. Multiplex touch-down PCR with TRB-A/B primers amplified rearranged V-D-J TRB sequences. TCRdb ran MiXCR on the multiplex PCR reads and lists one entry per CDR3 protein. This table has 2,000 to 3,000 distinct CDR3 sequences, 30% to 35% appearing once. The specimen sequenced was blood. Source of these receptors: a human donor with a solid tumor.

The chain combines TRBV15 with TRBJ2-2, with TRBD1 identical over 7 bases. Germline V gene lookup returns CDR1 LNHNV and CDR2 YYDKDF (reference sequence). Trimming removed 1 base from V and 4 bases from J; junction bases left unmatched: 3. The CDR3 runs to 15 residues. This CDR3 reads CATSRGQGSTGELFF. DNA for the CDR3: TGTGCCACCAGCAGAGGACAGGGAAGCACCGGGGAGCTGTTTTTT.

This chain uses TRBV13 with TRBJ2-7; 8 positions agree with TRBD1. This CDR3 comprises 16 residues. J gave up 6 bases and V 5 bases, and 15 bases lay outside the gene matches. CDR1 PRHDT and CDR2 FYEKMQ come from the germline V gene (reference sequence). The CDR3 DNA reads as TGTGCCAGCAGCCGACCTACAGGGGGGATTCGATCCGAGCAGTACTTC. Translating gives CASSRPTGGIRSEQYF.

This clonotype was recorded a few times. CDR3 nucleotide sequence: TGTGCCAGCAGCGCCCCGGGTAGGCGAATGAACACTGAAGCTTTCTTT. Protein sequence: CASSAPGRRMNTEAFF. The chain joins TRBV5-4 to TRBJ1-1; D is uncertain. CDR1 SGHNT and CDR2 YYREEE come from the germline V gene (reference sequence). The CDR3 is made up of 16 amino acids. V lost 4 bases to trimming and J lost 0 bases, with 16 bases between them.

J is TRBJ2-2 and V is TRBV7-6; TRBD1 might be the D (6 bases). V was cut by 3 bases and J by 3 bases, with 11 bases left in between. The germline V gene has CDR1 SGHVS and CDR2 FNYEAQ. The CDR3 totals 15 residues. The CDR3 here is CASSFTQGHTGELFF. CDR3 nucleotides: TGTGCCAGCAGCTTCACACAGGGTCACACCGGGGAGCTGTTTTTT.

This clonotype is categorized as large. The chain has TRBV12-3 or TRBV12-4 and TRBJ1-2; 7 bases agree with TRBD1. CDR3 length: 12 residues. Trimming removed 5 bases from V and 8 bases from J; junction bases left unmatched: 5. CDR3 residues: CASSRGPLGYTF. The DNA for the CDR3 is TGTGCCAGCAGTAGGGGGCCACTCGGCTACACCTTC.

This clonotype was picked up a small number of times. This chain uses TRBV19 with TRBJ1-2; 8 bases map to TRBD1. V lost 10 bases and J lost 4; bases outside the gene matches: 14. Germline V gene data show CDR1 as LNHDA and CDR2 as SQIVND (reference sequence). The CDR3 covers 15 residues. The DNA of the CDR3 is TGTGCCACCTTTCTTCGTGGACAGGGATTCTATGGCTACACCTTC. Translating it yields CATFLRGQGFYGYTF.

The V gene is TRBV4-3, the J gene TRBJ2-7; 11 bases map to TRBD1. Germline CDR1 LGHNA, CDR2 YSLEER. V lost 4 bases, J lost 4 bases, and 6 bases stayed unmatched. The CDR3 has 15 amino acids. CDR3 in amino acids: CASSRYGQGAYEQYF. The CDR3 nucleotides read TGCGCCAGCAGCCGCTACGGACAGGGGGCTTACGAGCAGTACTTC.

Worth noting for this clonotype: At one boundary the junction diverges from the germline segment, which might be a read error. DNA for the CDR3: TGTGCCAGCAGCTTATTTCCGGGACAGCAAGAGAACCAGTACTTC. Residues: CASSLFPGQQENQYF. The genes are TRBV7-2 and TRBJ2-5; 7 bases fit TRBD1. This CDR3 spans 15 amino acids. CDR1 is SGHTA and CDR2 is FQGNSA in the germline V gene. The variable domain in full, with the rest retrieved from reference TRBV7-2 and TRBJ2-5, is GAGVSQSPSNKVTEKGKDVELRCDPISGHTALYWYRQSLGQGLEFLIYFQGNSAPDKSGLPSDRFSAERTGGSVSTLTIQRTQQEDSAVYLCASSLFPGQQENQYFGPGTRLLVL.

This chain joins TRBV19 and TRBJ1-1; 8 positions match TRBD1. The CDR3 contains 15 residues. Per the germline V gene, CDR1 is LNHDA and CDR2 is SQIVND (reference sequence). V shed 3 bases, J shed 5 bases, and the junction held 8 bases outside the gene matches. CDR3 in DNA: TGTGCCAGTAGTATGGCAGGGGGCGCGGGTACTGAAGCTTTCTTT. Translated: CASSMAGGAGTEAFF.

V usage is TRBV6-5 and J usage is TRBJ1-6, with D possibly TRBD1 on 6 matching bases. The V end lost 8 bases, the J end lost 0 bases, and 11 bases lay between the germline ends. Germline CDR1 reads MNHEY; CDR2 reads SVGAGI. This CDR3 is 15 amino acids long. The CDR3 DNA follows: TGTGCCAGCGGACAGATAGGCTCCTATAATTCACCCCTCCACTTT. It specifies CASGQIGSYNSPLHF.

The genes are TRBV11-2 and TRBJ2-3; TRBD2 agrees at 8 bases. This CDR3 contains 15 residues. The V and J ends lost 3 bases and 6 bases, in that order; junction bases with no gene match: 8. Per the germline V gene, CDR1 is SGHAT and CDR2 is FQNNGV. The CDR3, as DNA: TGTGCCAGCAGCTTTACGGGAGGGTTTATGGATACGCAGTATTTT. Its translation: CASSFTGGFMDTQYF.

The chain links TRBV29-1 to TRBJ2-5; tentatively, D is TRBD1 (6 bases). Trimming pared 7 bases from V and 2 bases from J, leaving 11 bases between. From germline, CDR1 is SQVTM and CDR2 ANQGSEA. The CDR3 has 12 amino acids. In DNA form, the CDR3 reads TGCAGCGCTGGACAGTTACAAGAGACCCAGTACTTC. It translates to CSAGQLQETQYF.

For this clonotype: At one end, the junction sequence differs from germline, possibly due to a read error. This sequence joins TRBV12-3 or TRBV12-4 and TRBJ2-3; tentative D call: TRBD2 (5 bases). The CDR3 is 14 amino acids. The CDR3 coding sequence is TGTACCAGCAGTTTAGGCGGGCAAGGGGATACGCAGTATTTT. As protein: CTSSLGGQGDTQYF.

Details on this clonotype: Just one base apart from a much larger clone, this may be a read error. As DNA, the CDR3 is TGTGCCTGGAGTACGGGACAGGGGGCGTGGGATACGAAGTATTTT. Translation gives CAWSTGQGAWDTKYF. The V call is TRBV30, the J call TRBJ2-3, with TRBD1 matching 12 bases. Germline CDR1 and CDR2: GTSNPN and SVGIG (reference sequence). The CDR3 consists of 15 residues.

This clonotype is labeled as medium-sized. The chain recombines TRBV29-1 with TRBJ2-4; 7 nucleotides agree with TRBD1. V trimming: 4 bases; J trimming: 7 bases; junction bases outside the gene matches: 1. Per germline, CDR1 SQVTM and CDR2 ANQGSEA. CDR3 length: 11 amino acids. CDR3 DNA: TGCAGCGTTGTCAGGGGGAACATTCAGTACTTC. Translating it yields CSVVRGNIQYF. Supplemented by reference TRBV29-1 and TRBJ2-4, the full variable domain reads SAVISQKPSRDICQRGTSLTIQCQVDSQVTMMFWYRQQPGQSLTLIATANQGSEATYESGFVIDKFPISRPNLTFSTLTVSNMSPEDSSIYLCSVVRGNIQYFGAGTRLSVL.

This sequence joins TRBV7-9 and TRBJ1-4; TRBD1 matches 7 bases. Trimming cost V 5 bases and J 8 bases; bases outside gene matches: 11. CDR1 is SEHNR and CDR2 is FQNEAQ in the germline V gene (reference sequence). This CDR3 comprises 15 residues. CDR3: CASSKQGLRGEKLFF. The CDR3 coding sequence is TGTGCCAGCAGCAAACAGGGGTTGAGGGGCGAAAAACTGTTTTTT.

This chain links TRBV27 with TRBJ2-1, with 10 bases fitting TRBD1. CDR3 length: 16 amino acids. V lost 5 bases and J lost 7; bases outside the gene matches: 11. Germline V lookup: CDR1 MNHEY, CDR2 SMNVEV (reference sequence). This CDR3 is CASSLPMGTGVNEQFF. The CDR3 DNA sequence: TGTGCCAGCAGTCTACCAATGGGGACAGGGGTTAATGAGCAGTTCTTC.

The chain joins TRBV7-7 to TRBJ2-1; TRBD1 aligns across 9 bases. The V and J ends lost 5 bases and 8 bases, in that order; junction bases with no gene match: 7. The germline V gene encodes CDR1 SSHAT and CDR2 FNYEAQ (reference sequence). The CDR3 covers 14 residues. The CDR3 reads CASSLGTGLDEQFF. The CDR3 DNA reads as TGTGCCAGCAGCCTGGGGACAGGGTTGGATGAGCAGTTCTTC.

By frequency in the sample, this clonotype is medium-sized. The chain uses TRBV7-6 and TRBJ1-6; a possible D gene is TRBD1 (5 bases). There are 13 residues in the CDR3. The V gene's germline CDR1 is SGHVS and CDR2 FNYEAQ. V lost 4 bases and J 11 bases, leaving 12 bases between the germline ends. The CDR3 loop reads CASSWDRAAPLHF. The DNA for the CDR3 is TGTGCCAGCAGCTGGGACCGGGCGGCACCCCTCCACTTT.

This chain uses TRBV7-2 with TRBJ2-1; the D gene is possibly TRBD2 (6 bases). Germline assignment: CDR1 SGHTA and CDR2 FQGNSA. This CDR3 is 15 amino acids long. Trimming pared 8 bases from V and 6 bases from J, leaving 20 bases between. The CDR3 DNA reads TGTGCCAGCTCACCGACAAGGGGAGGATTCAATGAGCAGTTCTTC. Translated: CASSPTRGGFNEQFF.

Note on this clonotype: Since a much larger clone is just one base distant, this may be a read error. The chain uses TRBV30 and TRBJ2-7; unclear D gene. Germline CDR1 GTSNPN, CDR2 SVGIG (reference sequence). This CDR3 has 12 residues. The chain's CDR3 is CAWELIGNEKYF. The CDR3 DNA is TGTGCCTGGGAATTGATTGGGAACGAGAAGTACTTC.

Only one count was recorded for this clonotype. CDR3 DNA: TGTGCCAGCAGTTACTGGACATTTACAGGGGGGGACACTGAAGCTTTCTTT. It specifies CASSYWTFTGGDTEAFF. The gene calls are TRBV6-5 and TRBJ1-1, with 8 bases aligning to TRBD1. With V trimmed by 1 base and J by 3 bases, 10 bases remained unmatched. CDR3 length: 17 residues. Germline CDR1 MNHEY, CDR2 SVGAGI.

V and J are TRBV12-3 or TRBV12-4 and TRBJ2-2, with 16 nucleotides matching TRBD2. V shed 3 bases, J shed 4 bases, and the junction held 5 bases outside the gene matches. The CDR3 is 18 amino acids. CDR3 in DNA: TGTGCCAGCAGTTTTTTGGGACTAGCGGGAGGGTTCACCGGGGAGCTGTTTTTT. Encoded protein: CASSFLGLAGGFTGELFF.

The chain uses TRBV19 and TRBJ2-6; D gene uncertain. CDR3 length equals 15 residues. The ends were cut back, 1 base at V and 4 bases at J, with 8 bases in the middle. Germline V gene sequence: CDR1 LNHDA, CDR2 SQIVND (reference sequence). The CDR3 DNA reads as TGTGCCAGTAGTATAGTAGGGCAGGGGGCCAACGTCCTGACTTTC. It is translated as CASSIVGQGANVLTF. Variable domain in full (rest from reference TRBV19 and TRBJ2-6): DGGITQSPKYLFRKEGQNVTLSCEQNLNHDAMYWYRQDPGQGLRLIYYSQIVNDFQKGDIAEGYSVSREKKESFPLTVTSAQKNPTAFYLCASSIVGQGANVLTFGAGSRLTVL.

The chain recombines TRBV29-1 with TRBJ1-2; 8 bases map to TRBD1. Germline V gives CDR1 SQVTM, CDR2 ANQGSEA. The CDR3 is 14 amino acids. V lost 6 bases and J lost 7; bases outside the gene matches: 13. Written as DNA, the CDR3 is TGCAGCGTGCCTATACCGGACAGGGACAGTGGCTACACCTTC. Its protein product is CSVPIPDRDSGYTF.

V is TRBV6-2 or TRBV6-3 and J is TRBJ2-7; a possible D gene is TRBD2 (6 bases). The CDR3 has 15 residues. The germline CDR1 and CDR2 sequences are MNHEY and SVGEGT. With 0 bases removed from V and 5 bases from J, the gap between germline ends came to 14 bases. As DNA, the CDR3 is TGTGCCAGCAGTTACTCTCGGGGAGGAACCCACGAGCAGTACTTC. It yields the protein CASSYSRGGTHEQYF.

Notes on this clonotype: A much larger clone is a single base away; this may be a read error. CDR3 loop: CTSSQGAAWTEAFF. The DNA for the CDR3 is TGTACCAGCAGCCAGGGGGCGGCTTGGACTGAAGCTTTCTTT. The genes are TRBV5-4 and TRBJ1-1; 8 bases fit TRBD1. CDR3 size: 14 residues. Germline CDR1 SGHNT, CDR2 YYREEE (reference sequence).

CDR3 DNA: TGTGCCAGCAGTGGATGGACACCGGGCTACACCTTC. This translates into CASSGWTPGYTF. The chain carries TRBV6-5 and TRBJ1-2; D perhaps matches TRBD1 (5 bases). CDR3 size: 12 residues. Germline values: CDR1 MNHEY, CDR2 SVGAGI. V lost 5 bases and J 8 bases, leaving 12 bases between the germline ends.